This T cell receptor beta chain derives from a study of blood T cell repertoires in COVID-19. Background on the study: Donors in the United States, Italy and Spain gave samples during acute or convalescent COVID-19. T cells, B-cell-depleted T cells, or PBMCs supplied cDNA or gDNA.

A Seattle source enrolled patients during active infection and followed them longitudinally. In the original analysis: Reference gene primer amplification gave estimated nucleated cell counts. The protocol was immunoSEQ multiplex PCR, while the TCRdb copy is restricted to in-frame clones and leaves out a portion. Clone size and the V and J calls come from that table; the DNA yielded D and trimming. The sample yields about 230,000 clones, more than 75% seen once. CDR3 length: 12 residues. V was trimmed by 5 bases and J by 4 bases, leaving 8 bases between them. This clone was observed once. The receptor was derived from a man aged 50 to 60 with COVID-19, enrolled during active disease. Sequences were obtained from peripheral blood. The rearrangement links TRBV12-3 or TRBV12-4 to TRBJ1-2; D is unclear. The CDR3 loop is CASSIQSYGYTF. CDR3 bases: TGTGCCAGCAGTATTCAATCCTATGGCTACACCTTC.